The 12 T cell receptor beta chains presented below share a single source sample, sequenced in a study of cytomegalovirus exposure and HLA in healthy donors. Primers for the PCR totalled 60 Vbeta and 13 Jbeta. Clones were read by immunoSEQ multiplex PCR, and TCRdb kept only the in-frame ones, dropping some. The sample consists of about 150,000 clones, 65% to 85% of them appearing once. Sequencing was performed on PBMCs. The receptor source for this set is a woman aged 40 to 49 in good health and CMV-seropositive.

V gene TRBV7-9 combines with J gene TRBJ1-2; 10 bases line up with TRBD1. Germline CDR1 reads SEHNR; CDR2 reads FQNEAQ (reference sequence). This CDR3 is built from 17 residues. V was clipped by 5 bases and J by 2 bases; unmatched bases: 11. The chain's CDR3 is CASSDGQGVFSNYGYTF. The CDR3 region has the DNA TGTGCCAGCAGCGACGGACAGGGGGTATTCTCCAACTATGGCTACACCTTC.

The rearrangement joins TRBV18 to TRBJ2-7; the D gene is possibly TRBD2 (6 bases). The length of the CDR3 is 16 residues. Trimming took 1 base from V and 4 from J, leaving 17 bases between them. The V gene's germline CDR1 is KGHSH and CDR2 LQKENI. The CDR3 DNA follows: TGTGCCAGCTCACCACGGTTGGAGGGGCTAAAGTACGAGCAGTACTTC. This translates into CASSPRLEGLKYEQYF.

CDR3 protein: CASSVGPMGATEQYF. The CDR3 bases are TGTGCCAGCAGCGTAGGCCCTATGGGCGCTACCGAGCAGTACTTC. The genes are TRBV9 and TRBJ2-7; D gene ambiguous. Trimming removed 0 bases at V and 6 bases at J, with 16 bases between. The CDR3 spans 15 residues. Germline values: CDR1 SGDLS, CDR2 YYNGEE.

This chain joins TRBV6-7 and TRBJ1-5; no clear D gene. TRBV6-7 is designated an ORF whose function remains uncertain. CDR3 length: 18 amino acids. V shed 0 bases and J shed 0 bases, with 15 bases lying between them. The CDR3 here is CASSYSTLSPYSNQPQHF. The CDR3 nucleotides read TGTGCCAGCAGTTACTCGACTCTTAGCCCTTATAGCAATCAGCCCCAGCATTTT.

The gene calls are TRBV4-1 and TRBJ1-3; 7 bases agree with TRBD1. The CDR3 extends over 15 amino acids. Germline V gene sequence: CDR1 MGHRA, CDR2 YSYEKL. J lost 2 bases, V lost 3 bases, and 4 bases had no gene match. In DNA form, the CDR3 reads TGCGCCAGCAGCCAGACCGGGACAGCTGGAAACACCATATATTTT. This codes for CASSQTGTAGNTIYF.

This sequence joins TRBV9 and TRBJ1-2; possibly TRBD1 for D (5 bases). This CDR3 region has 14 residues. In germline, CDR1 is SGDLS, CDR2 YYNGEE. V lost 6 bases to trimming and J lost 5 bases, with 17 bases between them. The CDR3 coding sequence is TGTGCCAGCACCCGACAGTCGACTCAATATGGCTACACCTTC. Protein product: CASTRQSTQYGYTF.

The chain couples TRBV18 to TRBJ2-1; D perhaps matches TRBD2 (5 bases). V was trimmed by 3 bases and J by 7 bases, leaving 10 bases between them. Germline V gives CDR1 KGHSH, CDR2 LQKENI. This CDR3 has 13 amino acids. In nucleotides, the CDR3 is TGTGCCAGCTCACCGTCACTAGTTAATGAGCAGTTCTTC. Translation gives CASSPSLVNEQFF.

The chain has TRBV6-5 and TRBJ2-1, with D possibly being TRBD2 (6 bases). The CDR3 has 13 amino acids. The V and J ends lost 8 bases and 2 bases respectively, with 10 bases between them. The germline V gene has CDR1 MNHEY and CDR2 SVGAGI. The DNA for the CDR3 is TGTGCCAGCGGGACTCCTCCCTACAATGAGCAGTTCTTC. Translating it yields CASGTPPYNEQFF.

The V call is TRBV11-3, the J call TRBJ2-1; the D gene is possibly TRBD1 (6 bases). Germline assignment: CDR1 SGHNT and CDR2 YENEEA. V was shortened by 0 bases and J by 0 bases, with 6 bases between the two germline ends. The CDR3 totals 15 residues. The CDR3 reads CASSLDRGSYNEQFF. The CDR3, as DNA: TGTGCCAGCAGCTTAGACAGGGGCTCCTACAATGAGCAGTTCTTC.

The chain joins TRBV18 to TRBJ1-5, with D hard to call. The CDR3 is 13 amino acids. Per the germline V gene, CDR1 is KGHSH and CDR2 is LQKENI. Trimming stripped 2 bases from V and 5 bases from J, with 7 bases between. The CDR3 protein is CASSPNAYQPQHF. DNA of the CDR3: TGTGCCAGCTCACCAAATGCGTATCAGCCCCAGCATTTT.

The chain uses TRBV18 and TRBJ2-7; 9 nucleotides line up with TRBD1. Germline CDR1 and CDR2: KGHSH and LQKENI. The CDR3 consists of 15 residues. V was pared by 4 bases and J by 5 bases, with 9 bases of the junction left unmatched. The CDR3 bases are TGTGCCAGCTCACAGGACAGGGGACTTCTAAACGAGCAGTACTTC. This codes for CASSQDRGLLNEQYF.

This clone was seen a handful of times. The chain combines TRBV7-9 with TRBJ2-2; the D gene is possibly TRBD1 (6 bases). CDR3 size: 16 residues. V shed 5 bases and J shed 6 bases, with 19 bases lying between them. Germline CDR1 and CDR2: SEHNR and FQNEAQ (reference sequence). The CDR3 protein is CASSLGHPAVSGELFF. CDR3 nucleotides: TGTGCCAGCAGCCTGGGACACCCTGCGGTCTCCGGGGAGCTGTTTTTT.